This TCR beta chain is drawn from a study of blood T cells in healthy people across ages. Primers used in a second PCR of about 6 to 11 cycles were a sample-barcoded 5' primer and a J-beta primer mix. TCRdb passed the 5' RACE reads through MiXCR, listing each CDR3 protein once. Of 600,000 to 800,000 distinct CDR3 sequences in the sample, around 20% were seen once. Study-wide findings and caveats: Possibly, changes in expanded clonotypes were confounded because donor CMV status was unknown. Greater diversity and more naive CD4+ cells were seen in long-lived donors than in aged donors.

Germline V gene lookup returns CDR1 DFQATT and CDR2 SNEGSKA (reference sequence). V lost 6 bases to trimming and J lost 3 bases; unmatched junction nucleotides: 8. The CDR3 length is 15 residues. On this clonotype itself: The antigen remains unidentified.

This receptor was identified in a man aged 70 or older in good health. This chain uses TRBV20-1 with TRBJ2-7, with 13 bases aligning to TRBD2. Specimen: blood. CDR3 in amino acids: CSAQTSGRALYEQYF. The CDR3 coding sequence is TGCAGTGCGCAAACTAGCGGGAGGGCCCTCTACGAGCAGTACTTC.